The clone carrying this TCR beta chain was picked up a small number of times. What it recognizes is unknown. The source of the sample is a study of regulatory T cells in long-lasting Graves disease. General study findings and limits: TCR diversity was lower in persistent than newly diagnosed Graves' disease. When disease was persistent, TRBV28, TRBJ1-2 and TRBJ2-5 were the favored segments.

J gave up 4 bases and V 5 bases, and 8 bases lay outside the gene matches. CDR1 is PRHDT, CDR2 FYEKMQ, per germline (reference sequence). The length of the CDR3 is 15 residues. Arm-PCR of CDR3 regions with iRepertoire HTBI primers generated TCR beta libraries. MiXCR, run by TCRdb on the multiplex PCR reads, gives a single entry per CDR3 protein. This sample has 500,000 or so distinct CDR3 sequences; about 14% occur once, and the top ten carry about a sixth. Indicated time point: newly diagnosed GD, antithyroid drugs for less than 3 months. From RNA extracted from PBMCs, the TCR library was made. This sample also belongs to another study, concerning T cells in Graves' hyperthyroidism and ophthalmopathy.

This TCR derives from a woman between 45 and 60 years old with Graves disease. The chain carries TRBV13 and TRBJ2-5; 9 bases are a match to TRBD1. Sequences were derived from peripheral blood mononuclear cells (PBMCs), sampled at new diagnosis, from a patient treated with antithyroid drugs. CDR3 nucleotides: TGTGCCAGCAGCCCACGGACAGGGGCGGGAGAGACCCAGTACTTC. As protein: CASSPRTGAGETQYF.